The 32 T cell receptor beta chains below come from one sample, sequenced in a study of T cell responses to AZD1222 COVID-19 vaccine. Using immunoSEQ multiplex PCR, the repertoire was profiled, and TCRdb retains in-frame clones only, with some absent. The data hold approximately 300,000 clones, with 94% observed a single time. The source material was peripheral blood, sampled 28 days after the second AZD1222 dose. Receptors were obtained from an adult who received the AZD1222 COVID-19 vaccine.

J is TRBJ1-1 and V is TRBV13, with D possibly matching TRBD1 (6 bases). This CDR3 spans 15 amino acids. Germline CDR1 is PRHDT and CDR2 is FYEKMQ (reference sequence). V was trimmed by 0 bases and J by 6 bases, leaving 14 bases between them. Here the CDR3 DNA reads TGTGCCAGCAGCTTAGGCCTAGGAGGGGGTGCTGAAGCTTTCTTT. This encodes CASSLGLGGGAEAFF.

This clone has a single count. The chain uses TRBV7-9 and TRBJ2-3; 11 nucleotides align to TRBD1. The junction had 3 bases not matched to a gene; V was cut back by 3 bases and J by 4 bases. CDR1 and CDR2 (germline): SEHNR, FQNEAQ (reference sequence). The length of the CDR3 is 15 residues. This chain's CDR3 is CASSFGQGASDTQYF. CDR3 bases: TGTGCCAGCAGCTTCGGACAGGGGGCCTCAGATACGCAGTATTTT.

V and J are TRBV27 and TRBJ2-7; D is possibly TRBD1 (5 bases). Germline CDR1 reads MNHEY; CDR2 reads SMNVEV (reference sequence). Deletions cut 5 bases from V and 3 bases from J, with 14 bases between. The CDR3 sequence is 14 residues long. This CDR3 is CASSRQGFIYEQYF. The CDR3 DNA reads as TGTGCCAGCAGTCGCCAGGGTTTTATCTACGAGCAGTACTTC.

The chain uses TRBV11-2 and TRBJ2-7; possible D gene TRBD2, 5 bases. V was cut by 0 bases and J by 9 bases, with 18 bases left in between. The CDR3 runs 15 residues. From germline, CDR1 is SGHAT and CDR2 FQNNGV. In DNA, the CDR3 is TGTGCCAGCAGCTTAGATCGGGGTCGAGGGCCCCGGCAGTACTTC. This translates into CASSLDRGRGPRQYF. Full variable domain (rest looked up from reference TRBV11-2 and TRBJ2-7): EAGVAQSPRYKIIEKRQSVAFWCNPISGHATLYWYQQILGQGPKLLIQFQNNGVVDDSQLPKDRFSAERLKGVDSTLKIQPAKLEDSAVYLCASSLDRGRGPRQYFGPGTRLTVT.

The chain links TRBV19 to TRBJ1-5; TRBD1 might be the D (6 bases). V lost 6 bases to trimming and J lost 6 bases, with 12 bases between them. The CDR3 contains 13 residues. The germline CDR1 and CDR2 sequences are LNHDA and SQIVND (reference sequence). CDR3 residues: CASRQGLGQPQHF. The CDR3 DNA reads as TGTGCCAGTAGACAGGGTCTGGGTCAGCCCCAGCATTTT.

CDR3 sequence reads: CASSYRRPNTGELFF. DNA of the CDR3: TGTGCCAGCAGCTACAGGCGCCCTAACACCGGGGAGCTGTTTTTT. The V gene is TRBV5-6, the J gene TRBJ2-2, with a tentative D call TRBD1 (5 bases). Trimming removed 3 bases from V and 2 bases from J, with 11 bases in between. The germline V gene encodes CDR1 SGHDT and CDR2 YYEEEE. The CDR3 totals 15 residues. Combining the CDR3 with reference TRBV5-6 and TRBJ2-2 gives the whole variable domain DAGVTQSPTHLIKTRGQQVTLRCSPKSGHDTVSWYQQALGQGPQFIFQYYEEEERQRGNFPDRFSGHQFPNYSSELNVNALLLGDSALYLCASSYRRPNTGELFFGEGSRLTVL.

The V and J genes are TRBV7-9 and TRBJ2-2; no clear D. The CDR3 has 14 amino acids. Trimming removed 3 bases from V and 5 bases from J, with 10 bases in between. Germline V gene data show CDR1 as SEHNR and CDR2 as FQNEAQ (reference sequence). The CDR3 DNA follows: TGTGCCAGCAGCTTTAAGGGTGGAACCGGGGAGCTGTTTTTT. Protein: CASSFKGGTGELFF.

The chain is built from TRBV6-2 or TRBV6-3 and TRBJ2-7; 7 bases are a match to TRBD2. The CDR3 is made up of 16 amino acids. V was pared by 6 bases and J by 0 bases, with 11 bases of the junction left unmatched. Per the germline V gene, CDR1 is MNHEY and CDR2 is SVGEGT. The chain's CDR3 is CASSSAGEISSYEQYF. CDR3 bases: TGTGCCAGCAGCTCCGCGGGGGAAATAAGCTCCTACGAGCAGTACTTC.

As concerns this clone: In the same sample, other DNA sequences code for this CDR3. The rearrangement uses TRBV27 and TRBJ2-7; D ambiguous. The CDR3 runs 14 residues. V was shortened by 0 bases and J by 0 bases, with 6 bases between the two germline ends. Germline CDR1 reads MNHEY; CDR2 reads SMNVEV (reference sequence). The DNA of the CDR3 is TGTGCCAGCAGTTTATCAGGTAGCTCCTACGAGCAGTACTTC. It is translated as CASSLSGSSYEQYF.

J is TRBJ1-1 and V is TRBV5-8; unclear D gene. CDR1 and CDR2 from the germline V gene are SGHTS and YDEGEE. V lost 4 bases, J lost 3 bases, and 10 bases lay in between. The CDR3 runs 13 residues. CDR3 amino acids: CASSVSTYTEAFF. The CDR3 nucleotides read TGTGCCAGCAGCGTCTCGACCTACACTGAAGCTTTCTTT.

V and J are TRBV28 and TRBJ2-3, with D perhaps TRBD2 (6 bases). This CDR3 region has 15 residues. Trimming cost V 1 base and J 3 bases, with 11 bases left between them. From germline, CDR1 is MDHEN and CDR2 SYDVKM. The DNA for the CDR3 is TGTGCCAGCAGTTTATCCACGGCGGGGACAGATACGCAGTATTTT. This sequence encodes CASSLSTAGTDTQYF.

This clone has just one count. The chain combines TRBV27 with TRBJ2-7, with unresolved D. This CDR3 has 15 residues. Trimming removed 5 bases at V and 0 bases at J, with 14 bases between. From germline, CDR1 is MNHEY and CDR2 SMNVEV (reference sequence). The CDR3 loop is CASSPERTVSYEQYF. The CDR3 DNA reads TGTGCCAGCAGTCCTGAGAGGACCGTCTCCTACGAGCAGTACTTC.

The rearrangement joins TRBV3-1 (or the pseudogene TRBV3-2) to TRBJ2-5, with 12 bases identical to TRBD2. Germline CDR1 LGHDT, CDR2 YNNKEL (reference sequence). After removal of 4 bases from V and 2 bases from J, the junction contained 5 bases not matched to a gene. The CDR3 is 16 amino acids. CDR3 loop: CASSLRLAGEQETQYF. CDR3 coding DNA: TGTGCCAGCAGCCTCCGACTAGCGGGGGAACAAGAGACCCAGTACTTC.

The chain employs TRBV27 and TRBJ2-3, with TRBD1 as a possible D gene (5 bases). The germline V gene encodes CDR1 MNHEY and CDR2 SMNVEV (reference sequence). There are 15 residues in the CDR3. The ends were cut back, 2 bases at V and 0 bases at J, with 9 bases in the middle. The DNA for the CDR3 is TGTGCCAGCAGTTTAAGCAGGGCCAGCACAGATACGCAGTATTTT. It translates to CASSLSRASTDTQYF.

The chain links TRBV12-3 or TRBV12-4 to TRBJ2-7; no reliable D call. The CDR3 sequence is 12 residues long. Trimming stripped 3 bases from V and 5 bases from J, with 8 bases between. CDR3 amino acids: CASSFGVDEQYF. DNA of the CDR3: TGTGCCAGCAGTTTCGGTGTGGACGAGCAGTACTTC.

Remarks on this clone: Compared with germline, one end of the junction differs, possibly owing to a read error. V gene TRBV2 combines with J gene TRBJ2-3, with D perhaps matching TRBD2 (6 bases). The CDR3 contains 13 residues. Germline CDR1 reads SNHLY; CDR2 reads FYNNEI. Here the CDR3 DNA reads TGTGCAAGCACCGGGAGAGGCACAGATACGCAGTATTTT. It is translated as CASTGRGTDTQYF.

This clone has just a few counts. The genes are TRBV9 and TRBJ1-2; 7 nucleotides align to TRBD1. The V and J ends lost 0 bases and 5 bases, in that order; junction bases with no gene match: 4. The CDR3 consists of 14 residues. Germline-derived CDR1 and CDR2 are SGDLS and YYNGEE. The CDR3 sequence: CASSVEGTAYGYTF. The CDR3 coding sequence is TGTGCCAGCAGCGTAGAAGGGACAGCTTATGGCTACACCTTC.

The chain joins TRBV2 to TRBJ1-1; D unresolved. Per germline, CDR1 SNHLY and CDR2 FYNNEI. CDR3 size: 11 residues. The germline V and J ends were trimmed by 10 bases and 8 bases, with 14 bases remaining between them. CDR3 sequence (DNA): TGTGCCACCCGCGGCCTGGCGGAAGCTTTCTTT. It specifies CATRGLAEAFF. Variable domain in full (rest from reference TRBV2 and TRBJ1-1): EPEVTQTPSHQVTQMGQEVILRCVPISNHLYFYWYRQILGQKVEFLVSFYNNEISEKSEIFDDQFSVERPDGSNFTLKIRSTKLEDSAMYFCATRGLAEAFFGQGTRLTVV.

In this sample, this clone turned up once. The rearrangement links TRBV4-1 to TRBJ2-3; TRBD2 aligns across 8 bases. The CDR3 totals 16 residues. Germline CDR1 reads MGHRA; CDR2 reads YSYEKL. J lost 1 base, V lost 0 bases, and 3 bases had no gene match. CDR3 coding DNA: TGCGCCAGCAGCCAAGAAGTTAGCGGGGGCACAGATACGCAGTATTTT. Its translation: CASSQEVSGGTDTQYF.

The genes are TRBV19 and TRBJ1-2; D remains ambiguous. In germline, CDR1 is LNHDA, CDR2 SQIVND (reference sequence). The CDR3 is made up of 13 amino acids. V lost 1 base and J 5 bases, leaving 8 bases between the germline ends. CDR3 protein: CASSIGTIYGYTF. DNA for the CDR3: TGTGCCAGTAGTATAGGTACTATTTATGGCTACACCTTC.

This clone was recorded once. This chain uses TRBV6-5 with TRBJ1-3, with D maybe TRBD1 (6 bases). This CDR3 spans 13 amino acids. Trimming cost V 7 bases and J 4 bases, with 11 bases left between them. The germline CDR1 and CDR2 sequences are MNHEY and SVGAGI. The DNA for the CDR3 is TGTGCCAGCACCCAGGGGATAGGAAACACCATATATTTT. Translated: CASTQGIGNTIYF.

The chain uses TRBV6-1 and TRBJ2-2; TRBD2 might be the D (7 bases). Trimming cost V 1 base and J 2 bases, with 11 bases left between them. The CDR3 is made up of 16 amino acids. CDR1 is MNHNS and CDR2 is SASEGT in the germline V gene. The CDR3 sequence is CASSEVAGANTGELFF. In DNA form, the CDR3 reads TGTGCCAGCAGTGAAGTCGCGGGGGCCAACACCGGGGAGCTGTTTTTT.

CDR3 DNA sequence: TGTGCCAGCAGCGTAGTAGGGGATCGGTCACCCCTCCACTTT. Translation gives CASSVVGDRSPLHF. The chain has TRBV9 and TRBJ1-6; tentative D call: TRBD1 (5 bases). This CDR3 has 14 amino acids. Germline CDR1 SGDLS, CDR2 YYNGEE. The ends were cut back, 0 bases at V and 10 bases at J, with 11 bases in the middle. Based on the CDR3 plus reference TRBV9 and TRBJ1-6, the full variable domain is DSGVTQTPKHLITATGQRVTLRCSPRSGDLSVYWYQQSLDQGLQFLIQYYNGEERAKGNILERFSAQQFPDLHSELNLSSLELGDSALYFCASSVVGDRSPLHFGNGTRLTVT.

J is TRBJ2-7 and V is TRBV5-1, with TRBD1 as a possible D gene (6 bases). From germline, CDR1 is SGHRS and CDR2 YFSETQ. The CDR3 has 14 amino acids. V dropped 0 bases and J dropped 6 bases, with 13 bases sitting between them. The CDR3 spells CASSLGTADGEQYF. The CDR3 DNA is TGCGCCAGCAGCTTGGGGACAGCCGACGGCGAGCAGTACTTC.

The rearrangement uses TRBV5-1 and TRBJ2-1; a possible D gene is TRBD2 (5 bases). Trimming cost V 2 bases and J 2 bases, with 8 bases left between them. The CDR3 is 14 amino acids. In germline, CDR1 is SGHRS, CDR2 YFSETQ. The CDR3 spells CASSLSGTYNEQFF. CDR3 sequence (DNA): TGCGCCAGCAGCTTATCCGGGACCTACAATGAGCAGTTCTTC.

The V call is TRBV24-1, the J call TRBJ2-3, with a possible D match to TRBD2 (5 bases). The CDR3 is 14 residues long. The germline V gene has CDR1 KGHDR and CDR2 SFDVKD. The V gene lost 9 bases and the J gene lost 0 bases, with 12 bases spanning the gap. The CDR3 sequence is CATGGSLSTDTQYF. In DNA form, the CDR3 reads TGTGCCACCGGAGGTTCCCTTAGCACAGATACGCAGTATTTT.

This sequence joins TRBV9 and TRBJ1-1, with a weak D call TRBD1 (6 bases). The CDR3 sequence is 14 residues long. The germline gives CDR1 SGDLS, CDR2 YYNGEE. V lost 6 bases to trimming and J lost 2 bases, with 14 bases between them. This CDR3 reads CASNQGSTNTEAFF. DNA of the CDR3: TGTGCCAGCAACCAGGGGTCAACTAACACTGAAGCTTTCTTT.

The chain combines TRBV6-5 with TRBJ1-6, with D unresolved. In germline, CDR1 is MNHEY, CDR2 SVGAGI. V was clipped by 2 bases and J by 0 bases, with 5 bases between them. CDR3 length: 15 residues. The CDR3: CASSYGGSYNSPLHF. CDR3 DNA sequence: TGTGCCAGCAGTTACGGTGGCTCCTATAATTCACCCCTCCACTTT.

V and J are TRBV11-2 and TRBJ1-3; D possibly corresponds to TRBD1 (5 bases). Trimming cost V 0 bases and J 0 bases, with 15 bases left between them. The CDR3 contains 18 residues. The germline V gene has CDR1 SGHAT and CDR2 FQNNGV. The CDR3 DNA is TGTGCCAGCAGCTTAGAATTCCCAGGGCCGAACTCTGGAAACACCATATATTTT. Its protein is CASSLEFPGPNSGNTIYF.

The V call is TRBV7-2, the J call TRBJ2-3, with 9 positions matching TRBD2. Germline CDR1 and CDR2: SGHTA and FQGNSA. The CDR3 sequence is 15 residues long. After removal of 4 bases from V and 5 bases from J, the junction contained 7 bases not matched to a gene. CDR3 in amino acids: CASSSVAGAGDTQYF. The CDR3 bases are TGTGCCAGCAGCTCCGTAGCGGGAGCGGGAGATACGCAGTATTTT. The variable domain in full, completed from reference TRBV7-2 and TRBJ2-3, reads GAGVSQSPSNKVTEKGKDVELRCDPISGHTALYWYRQSLGQGLEFLIYFQGNSAPDKSGLPSDRFSAERTGGSVSTLTIQRTQQEDSAVYLCASSSVAGAGDTQYFGPGTRLTVL.

V and J are TRBV6-4 and TRBJ2-6; perhaps TRBD1 as D (6 bases). V was cut by 0 bases and J by 4 bases, with 16 bases left in between. CDR3 size: 18 residues. From germline, CDR1 is MRHNA and CDR2 SNTAGT. CDR3 coding DNA: TGTGCCAGCAGTGACTCGACGGGACACAAGCCCGGGGCCAACGTCCTGACTTTC. It yields the protein CASSDSTGHKPGANVLTF.

J is TRBJ2-5 and V is TRBV2; D may be TRBD2 (5 bases). V was pared by 6 bases and J by 4 bases, with 9 bases between. The germline V gene encodes CDR1 SNHLY and CDR2 FYNNEI. This CDR3 has 12 amino acids. The CDR3 DNA sequence: TGTGCCAGCAGACGGGATGCAGAGACCCAGTACTTC. Protein product: CASRRDAETQYF.